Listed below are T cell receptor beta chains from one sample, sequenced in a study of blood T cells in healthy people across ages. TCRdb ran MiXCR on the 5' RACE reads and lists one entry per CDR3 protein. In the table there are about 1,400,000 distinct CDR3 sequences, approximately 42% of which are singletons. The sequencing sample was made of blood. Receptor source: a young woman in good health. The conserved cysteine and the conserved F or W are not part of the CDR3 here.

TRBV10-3 AISSGLEAF
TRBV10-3 AIKGGDIYGYT
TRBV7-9 ASSLAAGLSSYEQY
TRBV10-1 ASSGVGGGPDTQY
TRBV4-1 ASSPLRGTNYNEQY
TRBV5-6 ASSPGHYLEAF
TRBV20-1 SAPHTGTSGGGQY
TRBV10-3 AISDGQAILNTEAF
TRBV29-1 SGNTATGWETEAF
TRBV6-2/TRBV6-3 ASTYGGLVNNIQY
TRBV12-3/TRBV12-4 ASSLGSLDKSSYEQY
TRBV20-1 SSDRFSYNEQF
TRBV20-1 SATGTKETQY